The sample holds many counts of the clone carrying this T cell receptor beta chain. V shed 6 bases and J 4 bases; nucleotides not matched to a gene: 5. This CDR3 comprises 12 residues. CDR1 SQVTM and CDR2 ANQGSEA come from the germline V gene. TCR beta CDR3 regions were amplified from RNA transcripts. HTBI-primed first-round RT-PCR preceded second-round multiplex PCR. TCRdb reprocessed the multiplex PCR reads with MiXCR, giving one entry per CDR3 protein. The sample lists hundreds of thousands of distinct CDR3 sequences; about 44% were seen once. The data derive from a study of Graves' ophthalmopathy and Graves' hyperthyroidism.

The TCR sequence derives from an adult man with Graves' ophthalmopathy. The sequencing sample was made of peripheral blood. The rearrangement uses TRBV29-1 and TRBJ1-2, with 7 bases lining up with TRBD1. The CDR3 coding sequence is TGCAGCGTCACCCGACAGGGCTATGGCTACACCTTC. Amino acids: CSVTRQGYGYTF.